This TCR beta chain originates from a study of T-cell reconstitution after alpha-beta-depleted transplantation in children. A single count supports this clonotype. The TCRbeta library was prepared with unique molecular identifiers. TCRdb processed the PCR reads anew with MiXCR; each CDR3 protein has one entry. The sample lists about 500,000 distinct CDR3 sequences, approximately 32% occurring once. Trimming cost V 6 bases and J 6 bases; bases outside gene matches: 8. The CDR3 is made up of 15 amino acids. The receptor was isolated from a human donor who donated a stem cell graft to a child with aplastic anemia. The source was PBMCs from the stem cell graft donor, collected from the stem cell graft. The chain employs TRBV12-3 or TRBV12-4 and TRBJ2-7; 13 bases align to TRBD2. The CDR3 spells CASSRGLAGAGEQYF. CDR3 nucleotides: TGTGCCAGCAGCCGAGGACTAGCGGGAGCCGGCGAGCAGTACTTC.